The sequence of this TCR beta chain was determined in a study of T cell clones after liver transplantation. Study-level background: TCRbeta sequencing after a pre-transplant mixed lymphocyte reaction identified graft-donor-reactive clones, later tracked in post-transplant blood. Three of eight recipients were HCV-positive; others had non-autoimmune, non-viral indications. Until 12-24 months post-transplant, subjects got standard immunosuppression and no induction. Draws occurred before transplant, before withdrawal, and after complete or failed withdrawal.

TCRdb keeps only in-frame clones here, not all; method: immunoSEQ multiplex PCR. Of tens of thousands of clones listed, 65% to 75% were seen once; the top ten hold approximately 15%. Trimming took 0 bases from V and 4 from J; bases not matched to a gene: 4. The CDR3 has 16 residues. Germline CDR1 reads SGDLS; CDR2 reads YYNGEE. This clone was picked up one time. The gene calls are TRBV9 and TRBJ2-3, with TRBD1 identical over 11 bases. The source of this sequence is a human donor who received a liver transplant. This sample comprised CD4+ T cells from blood, obtained before liver transplant. For the CDR3, the DNA is TGTGCCAGCAGCGTAGCGGGACAGGGGGTCTCAGATACGCAGTATTTT. It is translated as CASSVAGQGVSDTQYF.